This record covers a single TCR beta chain. Its antigen is unidentified. This CDR3 is built from 12 residues. The V gene lost 5 bases and the J gene lost 1 base, with 8 bases spanning the gap. Per germline, CDR1 DFQATT and CDR2 SNEGSKA (reference sequence). The data were taken from a study of vaccination and CD4 T cells after COVID-19. Study as a whole: Collection of post-COVID samples occurred a median approximately 94 days after diagnosis, spanning a range of 35 to 161. Blood was drawn a median roughly 79 days post second dose, range 14 to 241. Broader study findings: The median number of SARS-CoV-2-reactive clonotypes increased from approximately 23 to 38, a change that did not reach significance.

Once obtained from cultured CD4+ T cells, the DNA was sequenced using the Oncomine TCR Beta short-read assay. One entry per CDR3 protein, called by TCRdb with MiXCR from the PCR reads. The profile shows around 13,000 distinct CDR3 sequences, 35% to 45% of them singletons. Described treatment: approximately nine-day PBMC culture with coronavirus spike peptide pools or control peptides (ViraFEST assay). IL-2 (10 IU/ml) and peptide pools (approximately 10 ug/ml) were added to cultures of approximately 2.2 million PBMCs per well. The receptor comes from a human donor with COVID-19. The chain combines TRBV20-1 with TRBJ1-1; D remains ambiguous. Sequences were obtained from cultured CD4+ T cells from blood. The CDR3 nucleotides read TGCAGTGCTCCCCGGACGAACACTGAAGCTTTCTTT. This encodes CSAPRTNTEAFF.